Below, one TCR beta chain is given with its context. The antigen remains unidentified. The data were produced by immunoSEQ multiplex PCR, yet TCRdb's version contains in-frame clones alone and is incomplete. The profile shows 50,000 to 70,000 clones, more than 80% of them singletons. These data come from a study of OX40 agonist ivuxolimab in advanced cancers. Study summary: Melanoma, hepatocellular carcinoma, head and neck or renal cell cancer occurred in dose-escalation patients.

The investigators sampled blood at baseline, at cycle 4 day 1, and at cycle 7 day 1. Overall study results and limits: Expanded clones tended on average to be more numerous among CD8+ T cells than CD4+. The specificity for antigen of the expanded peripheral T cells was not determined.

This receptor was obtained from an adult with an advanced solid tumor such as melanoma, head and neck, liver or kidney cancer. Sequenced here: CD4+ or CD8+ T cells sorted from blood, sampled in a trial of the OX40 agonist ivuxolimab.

In nucleotides, the CDR3 is TGTGCCAGCAGCTTAGATTACGCAGACAATGAGCAGTTCTTC. The encoded protein is CASSLDYADNEQFF. The chain carries TRBV11-2 and TRBJ2-1; no reliable D call. The V and J ends lost 0 bases and 5 bases respectively, with 8 bases between them. The germline CDR1 and CDR2 sequences are SGHAT and FQNNGV. The CDR3 spans 14 residues.